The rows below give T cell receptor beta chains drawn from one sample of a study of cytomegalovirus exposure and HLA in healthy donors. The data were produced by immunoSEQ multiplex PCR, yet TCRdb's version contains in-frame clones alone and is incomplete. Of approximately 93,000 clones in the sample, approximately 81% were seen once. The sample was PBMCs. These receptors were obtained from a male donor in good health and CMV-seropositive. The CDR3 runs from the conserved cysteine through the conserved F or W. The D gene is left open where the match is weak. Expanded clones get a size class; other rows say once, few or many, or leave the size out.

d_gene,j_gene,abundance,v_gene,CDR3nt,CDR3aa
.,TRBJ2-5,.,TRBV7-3,TGTGCCAGCAGCTTAAGGGGACTGGGTCAAGAGACCCAGTACTTC,CASSLRGLGQETQYF
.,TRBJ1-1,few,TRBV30,TGTGCCTGGAGTGTACAGGAAGGGGTTAAAGCTTTCTTT,CAWSVQEGVKAFF
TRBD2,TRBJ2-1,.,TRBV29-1,TGCAGCGTTGATTACCTAGCGGGGGGGCGGCCCTACAATGAGCAGTTCTTC,CSVDYLAGGRPYNEQFF
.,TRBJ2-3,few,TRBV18,TGTGCCAGCTCACCAGGGGCCCTCACAGATACGCAGTATTTT,CASSPGALTDTQYF
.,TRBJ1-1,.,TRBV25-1,TGTGCCAGCAGTGAATTGGGGGCTGGGAGGAACACTGAAGCTTTCTTT,CASSELGAGRNTEAFF
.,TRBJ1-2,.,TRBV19,TGTGCCAGTAGCCAGCAACTGACAGCACCCTATGGCTACACCTTC,CASSQQLTAPYGYTF
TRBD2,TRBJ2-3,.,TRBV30,TGTGCCTGGAGTGTGGGCGGGGGGGCCTCAGATACGCAGTATTTT,CAWSVGGGASDTQYF
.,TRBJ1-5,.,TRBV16,TGTGCCAGCAGCCCAACAGCTAGCAATCAGCCCCAGCATTTT,CASSPTASNQPQHF
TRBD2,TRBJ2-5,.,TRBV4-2,TGTGCCAGCAGCCAAGGGGAAGGACTAGTGCAAGAGACCCAGTACTTC,CASSQGEGLVQETQYF
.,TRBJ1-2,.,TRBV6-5,TGTGCCAGCGGACAACAGGTGGGGGGCTACACCTTC,CASGQQVGGYTF
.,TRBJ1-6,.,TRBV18,TGTGCCAGCTCACCCCGCGCGCAGGGAAATAATTCACCCCTCCACTTT,CASSPRAQGNNSPLHF
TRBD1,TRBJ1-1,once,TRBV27,TGTGCCAGCAGCACCTACAGGGGGGGCACTGAAGCTTTCTTT,CASSTYRGGTEAFF
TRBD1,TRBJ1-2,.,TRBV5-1,TGCGCCAGCAGTTACGGACAGGGTAAGGGCTACACCTTC,CASSYGQGKGYTF
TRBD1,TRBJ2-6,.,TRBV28,TGTGCCAGCAGGCGGGACAGGGGCTCGGGGGCCAACGTCCTGACTTTC,CASRRDRGSGANVLTF
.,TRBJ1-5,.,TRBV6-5,TGTGCCAGCAGTTACTCTTGGACAGTTGAACAGCCCCAGCATTTT,CASSYSWTVEQPQHF
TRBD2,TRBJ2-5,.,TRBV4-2,TGTGCCAGCAGCCGGATAGCGGGGAGCCAAGAGACCCAGTACTTC,CASSRIAGSQETQYF
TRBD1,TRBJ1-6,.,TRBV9,TGTGCCAGCAGCCCTCCCGAGGGGGCGCGCAATTCACCCCTCCACTTT,CASSPPEGARNSPLHF
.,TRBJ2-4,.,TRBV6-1,TGTGCCAGCAGTGAGGATTTAATAGCGTACTTC,CASSEDLIAYF
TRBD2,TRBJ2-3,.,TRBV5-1,TGCGCCAGCAGTTTTCTAGCGGGGGGGACAGATACGCAGTATTTT,CASSFLAGGTDTQYF
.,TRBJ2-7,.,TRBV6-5,TGTGCCAGCAGCCCCCAAACAGGCGTCTACGAGCAGTACTTC,CASSPQTGVYEQYF
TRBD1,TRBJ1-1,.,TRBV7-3,TGTGCCAGCAGCTTGACAGGGGCATCCACTGAAGCTTTCTTT,CASSLTGASTEAFF
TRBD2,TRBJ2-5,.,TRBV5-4,TGTGCCAGCAGCCTGGGAGAAGTGGGCGGGGGGGCTGGAGAGACCCAGTACTTC,CASSLGEVGGGAGETQYF
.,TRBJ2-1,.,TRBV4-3,TGCGCCAGCAGCCAAGATGGGCAGGGAAGCAATGAGCAGTTCTTC,CASSQDGQGSNEQFF
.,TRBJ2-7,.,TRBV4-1,TGCGCCAGCAGCCAAAGCACCTACTCCTACGAGCAGTACTTC,CASSQSTYSYEQYF
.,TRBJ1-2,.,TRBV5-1,TGCGCCAGCAGCTTGGGCAGGGACTTCTATGGCTACACCTTC,CASSLGRDFYGYTF
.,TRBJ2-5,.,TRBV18,TGTGCCAGCTCACCATCGGAGGGTCAAGAGACCCAGTACTTC,CASSPSEGQETQYF
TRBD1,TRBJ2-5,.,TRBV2,TGTGCCAGCAGGCAACAGGGGGCACTCCAAGAGACCCAGTACTTC,CASRQQGALQETQYF
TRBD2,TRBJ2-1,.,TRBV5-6,TGTGCCAGCAGCCACGGGACTAGCGGGGTCAGGCAGTTCTTC,CASSHGTSGVRQFF
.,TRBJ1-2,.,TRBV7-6,TGTGCCAGCAGCGCCGGGGGAGGAGAAGGCTACACCTTC,CASSAGGGEGYTF